The 17 T cell receptor beta chains given below trace back to one sample, sequenced in a study of cytomegalovirus exposure and HLA in healthy donors. It was with 60 Vbeta and 13 Jbeta primers that the PCR ran. Method: immunoSEQ multiplex PCR; TCRdb's copy keeps in-frame clones and lacks some. This sample has fewer than 200,000 clones, with roughly 13% found just once. Specimen: PBMCs. These receptors were taken from a man in his fifties or sixties in good health and CMV-seropositive.

The chain couples TRBV6-1 to TRBJ1-1; D gene uncertain. The length of the CDR3 is 16 residues. The germline V and J ends were trimmed by 4 bases and 1 base, with 16 bases remaining between them. Germline V CDR1 and CDR2: MNHNS, SASEGT. The CDR3: CASSAPSAGTNTEAFF. The CDR3 bases are TGTGCCAGCAGTGCTCCTTCCGCAGGAACGAACACTGAAGCTTTCTTT.

This clone occurred once. V gene TRBV19 combines with J gene TRBJ2-5; D remains ambiguous. The CDR3 has 13 residues. Germline lookup yields CDR1 LNHDA and CDR2 SQIVND (reference sequence). Trimming left V 0 bases short and J 2 bases short, with 4 bases between. The DNA for the CDR3 is TGTGCCAGTAGTATAGACAGGCAAGAGACCCAGTACTTC. Translated, it gives CASSIDRQETQYF.

This clone was found a few times. The J gene is TRBJ2-1, the V gene TRBV6-5; 8 positions match TRBD1. Germline CDR1 is MNHEY and CDR2 is SVGAGI. The CDR3 has 15 amino acids. V lost 7 bases to trimming and J lost 0 bases; unmatched junction nucleotides: 5. The CDR3 coding sequence is TGTGCCAGCACCTACAGGGGGGTCTCCTACAATGAGCAGTTCTTC. This encodes CASTYRGVSYNEQFF.

The J gene is TRBJ1-6, the V gene TRBV19, with 8 bases lining up with TRBD1. The CDR3 extends over 15 amino acids. Losses at the gene ends were 3 bases for V and 7 bases for J; bases not matched to a gene: 5. Germline CDR1 and CDR2: LNHDA and SQIVND (reference sequence). The CDR3 region has the DNA TGTGCCAGTAGTATTCAGGGGGCGAGGAATTCACCCCTCCACTTT. It encodes CASSIQGARNSPLHF.

This clone has only a few counts. V usage is TRBV19 and J usage is TRBJ1-1, with D perhaps TRBD1 (5 bases). The CDR3 has 14 amino acids. Germline lookup yields CDR1 LNHDA and CDR2 SQIVND (reference sequence). The V gene lost 4 bases and the J gene lost 6 bases, with 15 bases spanning the gap. The CDR3 spells CASSTGWGEPEAFF. The CDR3 nucleotides read TGTGCCAGTAGTACAGGGTGGGGGGAACCTGAAGCTTTCTTT. Supplemented by reference TRBV19 and TRBJ1-1, the full variable domain reads DGGITQSPKYLFRKEGQNVTLSCEQNLNHDAMYWYRQDPGQGLRLIYYSQIVNDFQKGDIAEGYSVSREKKESFPLTVTSAQKNPTAFYLCASSTGWGEPEAFFGQGTRLTVV.

This clone was observed a handful of times. This chain joins TRBV9 and TRBJ1-2; 8 bases match TRBD1. V was clipped by 7 bases and J by 5 bases; unmatched bases: 7. Looked up from germline, CDR1 is SGDLS and CDR2 is YYNGEE. CDR3 length: 13 amino acids. The CDR3 loop reads CASHRGTGYGYTF. The CDR3 coding sequence is TGTGCCAGCCACCGAGGGACAGGTTATGGCTACACCTTC.

There are a few counts of this clone. This chain joins TRBV18 and TRBJ1-1, with D possibly TRBD1 on 5 matching bases. Looked up from germline, CDR1 is KGHSH and CDR2 is LQKENI. Trimming pared 0 bases from V and 4 bases from J, leaving 9 bases between. This CDR3 spans 14 amino acids. The CDR3 is CASSPPDGGTEAFF. The CDR3 nucleotides are TGTGCCAGCTCACCACCTGACGGGGGCACTGAAGCTTTCTTT.

This clone was picked up a small number of times. V usage is TRBV9 and J usage is TRBJ2-7, with TRBD1 matching over 7 bases. Unmatched junction bases numbered 5, after V lost 0 bases and J lost 5 bases. This CDR3 is built from 14 residues. Germline V gene data show CDR1 as SGDLS and CDR2 as YYNGEE. The CDR3 DNA reads as TGTGCCAGCAGCGTAGCGGAACAGGGGAACGAGCAGTACTTC. This translates into CASSVAEQGNEQYF.

This sequence joins TRBV11-3 and TRBJ1-1; D is uncertain. V was pared by 3 bases and J by 0 bases, with 11 bases between. The CDR3 has 15 residues. Germline V CDR1 and CDR2: SGHNT, YENEEA. CDR3 protein: CASSFGERMNTEAFF. The DNA for the CDR3 is TGTGCCAGCAGCTTCGGGGAGCGGATGAACACTGAAGCTTTCTTT.

This clone has more than one count but fewer than ten. This chain connects TRBV9 to TRBJ1-3, with D perhaps matching TRBD1 (6 bases). The V gene lost 3 bases and the J gene lost 0 bases, with 16 bases spanning the gap. Germline-derived CDR1 and CDR2 are SGDLS and YYNGEE. The CDR3 is 17 residues long. CDR3: CASSERGTTSSGNTIYF. The CDR3, as DNA: TGTGCCAGCAGCGAGAGGGGGACTACGAGCTCTGGAAACACCATATATTTT.

This clone was seen more than once but under ten times. V usage is TRBV5-4 and J usage is TRBJ2-5; 11 nucleotides line up with TRBD2. The junction had 6 bases not matched to a gene; V was cut back by 4 bases and J by 4 bases. Germline CDR1 and CDR2: SGHNT and YYREEE (reference sequence). The CDR3 runs to 15 residues. The CDR3 DNA sequence: TGTGCCAGCAGCAAAACTAGCGGGGGCGGAGAGACCCAGTACTTC. Its protein is CASSKTSGGGETQYF.

The CDR3 nucleotides are TGCGCCAGCAGCCAAGAAGGAGGGTTCAATCAGCCCCAGCATTTT. Translating gives CASSQEGGFNQPQHF. J is TRBJ1-5 and V is TRBV4-1; D is unresolved. V shed 0 bases and J shed 3 bases, with 9 bases lying between them. Germline loops: CDR1 MGHRA, CDR2 YSYEKL. The CDR3 has 15 residues.

V is TRBV5-1 and J is TRBJ2-5; D not certain. The CDR3 contains 13 residues. Germline loops: CDR1 SGHRS, CDR2 YFSETQ. Trimming left V 0 bases short and J 4 bases short, with 7 bases between. Here the CDR3 reads CASSLGAGETQYF. The CDR3 bases are TGCGCCAGCAGCTTGGGCGCAGGAGAGACCCAGTACTTC. The full variable domain, with the rest looked up from reference TRBV5-1 and TRBJ2-5, is KAGVTQTPRYLIKTRGQQVTLSCSPISGHRSVSWYQQTPGQGLQFLFEYFSETQRNKGNFPGRFSGRQFSNSRSEMNVSTLELGDSALYLCASSLGAGETQYFGPGTRLLVL.

CDR3 DNA sequence: TGTGCCAGCAGCACCAGTCAAAGTGATTCACCCCTCCACTTT. The encoded protein is CASSTSQSDSPLHF. The rearrangement joins TRBV7-9 to TRBJ1-6; no reliable D call. Germline assignment: CDR1 SEHNR and CDR2 FQNEAQ (reference sequence). This CDR3 region has 14 residues. Trimming shortened V by 5 bases and J by 8 bases, and 13 bases separated the two germline ends.

This clone was found a few times. This chain connects TRBV15 to TRBJ2-6; 10 nucleotides match TRBD1. The CDR3 sequence is 17 residues long. Germline trimming cut 5 bases from V and 1 base from J; bases unmatched to any gene: 5. Germline CDR1 is LNHNV and CDR2 is YYDKDF (reference sequence). CDR3 bases: TGTGCCACCAGCTACGACAGGGGGCAATCTGGGGCCAACGTCCTGACTTTC. It translates to CATSYDRGQSGANVLTF.

The chain carries TRBV5-5 and TRBJ1-5; 9 nucleotides line up with TRBD1. CDR3 length equals 14 residues. Germline CDR1 reads SGHKS; CDR2 reads YYEKEE (reference sequence). Trimming at V came to 4 bases and at J to 7 bases, leaving 6 bases not matched to a gene. The CDR3: CASSLTGGGQPQHF. CDR3 in DNA: TGTGCCAGCAGCCTAACAGGGGGCGGCCAGCCCCAGCATTTT.

The chain has TRBV4-2 and TRBJ1-2; the D is unclear. The CDR3 covers 15 residues. Germline assignment: CDR1 LGHNA and CDR2 YNFKEQ. Trimming stripped 1 base from V and 0 bases from J, with 9 bases between. This chain's CDR3 is CASSQGGFANYGYTF. DNA of the CDR3: TGTGCCAGCAGCCAAGGAGGATTCGCTAACTATGGCTACACCTTC.